A selection of T cell receptor beta chains follows, all from one sample in a study of siplizumab effects on memory and regulatory T cells. Produced via immunoSEQ multiplex PCR; TCRdb's table is partial and in-frame only. The table has 100,000 or so clones, 85% to 95% seen once. Source material: non-Treg CD4+ T cells sorted from blood. The receptors derive from a human donor in good health. The CDR3 runs from the conserved cysteine through the conserved F or W. D genes are given only for firm matches. Not all rows give a size; the values are once, few, many and, for expanded clones, a class.

d_call j_call clone_size v_call cdr3_aa cdr3_nt
NA TRBJ1-4 NA TRBV5-1 CASSLAGGTSNEKLFF TGCGCCAGCAGCTTGGCCGGGGGGACTTCAAATGAAAAACTGTTTTTT
NA TRBJ1-1 NA TRBV4-1 CASSQGWERTEAFF TGCGCCAGCAGCCAAGGGTGGGAACGAACTGAAGCTTTCTTT
NA TRBJ1-3 NA TRBV6-1 CASIGADGNTIYF TGTGCCAGCATCGGGGCGGATGGAAACACCATATATTTT
NA TRBJ1-2 NA TRBV4-1 CASSQVGVYGYTF TGCGCCAGCAGCCAAGTGGGTGTCTATGGCTACACCTTC
NA TRBJ2-1 NA TRBV19 CASSIRVSSSSYNEQFF TGTGCCAGTAGTATTAGGGTGTCTTCCAGCTCCTACAATGAGCAGTTCTTC
NA TRBJ1-1 NA TRBV25-1 CASSDHNTNTEAFF TGTGCCAGCAGTGATCACAATACGAACACTGAAGCTTTCTTT
TRBD1 TRBJ1-4 NA TRBV28 CASSLGTGRTNEKLFF TGTGCCAGCAGCTTAGGGACAGGCAGAACTAATGAAAAACTGTTTTTT
TRBD1 TRBJ1-2 few TRBV7-2 CASSPKQGPGGYTF TGTGCCAGCAGCCCCAAACAGGGGCCGGGGGGCTACACCTTC
NA TRBJ2-3 NA TRBV9 CASSVNSELKADTQYF TGTGCCAGCAGCGTAAATTCCGAGTTGAAGGCAGATACGCAGTATTTT
TRBD1 TRBJ2-2 NA TRBV7-9 CASRFDRGITGELFF TGTGCCAGCAGGTTCGACAGGGGTATCACCGGGGAGCTGTTTTTT
NA TRBJ2-1 NA TRBV7-9 CASSRSGWEQFF TGTGCCAGCAGCCGCTCGGGGTGGGAGCAGTTCTTC
NA TRBJ2-2 NA TRBV21-1 CASSKVGYTGELFF TGTGCCAGCAGCAAGGTAGGGTACACCGGGGAGCTGTTTTTT
NA TRBJ2-1 NA TRBV19 CASSNSGTDEQFF TGTGCCAGTAGTAATAGCGGGACAGATGAGCAGTTCTTC
NA TRBJ1-2 NA TRBV30 CAWSPTGLGGYTF TGTGCCTGGAGTCCAACCGGCCTGGGTGGCTACACCTTC
NA TRBJ1-3 NA TRBV28 CASSPSGSGNTIYF TGTGCCAGCAGTCCGTCGGGATCTGGAAACACCATATATTTT
TRBD1 TRBJ1-2 once TRBV28 CASSLSAGGGYGYTF TGTGCCAGCAGTTTGTCGGCAGGGGGCGGCTATGGCTACACCTTC
TRBD2 TRBJ2-3 NA TRBV7-6 CASSSGTSGNTQYF TGTGCCAGCAGCTCCGGGACTAGCGGGAACACGCAGTATTTT
NA TRBJ1-1 NA TRBV5-4 CASSLDPNTEAFF TGTGCCAGCAGCTTGGACCCGAACACTGAAGCTTTCTTT
NA TRBJ2-3 once TRBV5-4 CASSSNVATQYF TGTGCCAGCAGCTCGAACGTGGCTACGCAGTATTTT
NA TRBJ1-3 NA TRBV7-2 CASSSNGGIGGSGNTIYF TGTGCCAGCAGCTCGAATGGGGGGATAGGGGGCTCTGGAAACACCATATATTTT
TRBD2 TRBJ2-3 NA TRBV18 CASSLWTSGSTDTQYF TGTGCCAGCTCACTATGGACTAGCGGGAGCACAGATACGCAGTATTTT
NA TRBJ1-5 NA TRBV5-8 CASSLGQRVSNQPQHF TGTGCCAGCAGCTTGGGGCAGAGGGTAAGCAATCAGCCCCAGCATTTT
TRBD2 TRBJ2-1 NA TRBV5-1 CASSLSGVLAGGYNEQFF TGCGCCAGCAGCTTGAGTGGTGTTCTAGCGGGAGGGTACAATGAGCAGTTCTTC
NA TRBJ1-1 once TRBV5-6 CASSLSKRKNTEAFF TGTGCCAGCAGCTTGTCTAAGCGGAAGAACACTGAAGCTTTCTTT
NA TRBJ1-1 NA TRBV30 CAWGAGADAFF TGTGCCTGGGGGGCAGGGGCTGACGCTTTCTTT
TRBD1 TRBJ1-1 NA TRBV30 CAWTQGFTEAFF TGTGCCTGGACACAGGGGTTCACTGAAGCTTTCTTT
NA TRBJ2-2 NA TRBV28 CASSFRGVTGELFF TGTGCCAGCAGTTTCAGGGGGGTGACCGGGGAGCTGTTTTTT
NA TRBJ1-3 NA TRBV27 CASSLHKRQVWRGNTIYF TGTGCCAGCAGTCTACATAAACGACAGGTTTGGAGAGGAAACACCATATATTTT
NA TRBJ2-5 NA TRBV5-8 CASSAVEGETQYF TGTGCCAGCAGCGCGGTGGAGGGGGAGACCCAGTACTTC
NA TRBJ2-5 NA TRBV6-5 CASTPPGVEKGTQYF TGTGCCAGCACTCCACCCGGGGTGGAAAAGGGGACCCAGTACTTC
NA TRBJ1-1 NA TRBV28 CASRKQGDTEAFF TGTGCCAGCAGAAAACAGGGAGACACTGAAGCTTTCTTT
NA TRBJ2-1 NA TRBV6-1 CASSDRFEQFF TGTGCCAGCAGTGATCGCTTTGAGCAGTTCTTC
NA TRBJ2-3 NA TRBV10-3 CAIEAGQGWGTSDTQYF TGTGCCATCGAGGCCGGGCAGGGATGGGGGACCTCAGATACGCAGTATTTT
TRBD1 TRBJ2-5 NA TRBV11-2 CASSLGDRWTGQETQYF TGTGCCAGCAGCTTAGGGGATAGGTGGACAGGGCAAGAGACCCAGTACTTC
NA TRBJ1-6 NA TRBV7-8 CASSRARGQNSPLHF TGTGCCAGCAGCCGGGCTCGGGGGCAAAATTCACCCCTCCACTTT
NA TRBJ2-1 NA TRBV28 CATIGGLTSPIF TGTGCCACCATTGGAGGGCTAACCTCCCCCATCTTC
TRBD2 TRBJ2-3 NA TRBV11-2 CASSFSGGSTDTQYF TGTGCCAGCAGCTTTAGCGGGGGAAGCACAGATACGCAGTATTTT
NA TRBJ2-4 NA TRBV28 CASSLNPGRAIAKNIQYF TGTGCCAGCAGTTTAAACCCGGGCAGGGCTATAGCCAAAAACATTCAGTACTTC
NA TRBJ2-7 NA TRBV21-1 CASSKEGVYEQYF TGTGCCAGCAGCAAAGAGGGTGTCTACGAGCAGTACTTC
NA TRBJ2-2 NA TRBV4-1 CASSQEDTPPGELFF TGCGCCAGCAGCCAAGAGGACACCCCACCCGGGGAGCTGTTTTTT